The present T cell receptor (beta chain) was sequenced within a study of regulatory dendritic cells for organ transplantation. Clones were read by immunoSEQ multiplex PCR, and TCRdb kept only the in-frame ones, dropping some. The sample holds 15,000 to 20,000 clones, approximately 80% seen once. Whole-study results and caveats: The most alloreactive TCR clonotypes were found in resting memory CD8+ cells.

As for this clone: Its antigen is not identified.

The CDR3 extends over 16 amino acids. Germline-derived CDR1 and CDR2 are LGHNA and YNFKEQ. V was cut by 4 bases and J by 0 bases, with 15 bases left in between. Allogeneic regulatory or mature dendritic cells were co-cultured for four to six days with CFSE-labeled sorted T cells at 1:10. FACS sorted CD4+ or CD8+ T cells into CD45RA+ naive and CD45RO+ memory. The origin of this receptor is a human donor in good health. Material: memory CD4+ T cells from blood cultured with regulatory dendritic cells. Subset meaning: CD45RO+ memory T cells. The chain is built from TRBV4-2 and TRBJ1-2, with D tentatively TRBD1 (5 bases). CDR3 DNA sequence: TGTGCCAGCAGCCCCCAGCAGGGTGCCTCTAACTATGGCTACACCTTC. Translated, it gives CASSPQQGASNYGYTF.